Sequencing of this T cell receptor (beta chain) was carried out in a study of blood T cell repertoires in COVID-19. Study context: The origin of the acute and convalescent COVID-19 samples was the United States, Italy and Spain.

Per the study methods: By means of reference gene primer amplification, nucleated cell counts were estimated. Sequencing was performed with immunoSEQ multiplex PCR; in TCRdb, only in-frame clones are kept and a portion is missing. V, J and clone size are those of that table, while D and trimming were read from the DNA. The sample includes under 250,000 clones, about four fifths of them seen just once. Germline CDR1 reads SGDLS; CDR2 reads YYNGEE. V dropped 4 bases and J dropped 4 bases, with 11 bases sitting between them. This CDR3 has 14 amino acids. The TCR comes from an older woman with acute or convalescent COVID-19. This rearrangement joins TRBV9 to TRBJ2-2; no reliable D call. Source material: peripheral blood. CDR3 bases: TGTGCCAGCAGCCCGCGAGACATCACCGGGGAGCTGTTTTTT. This codes for CASSPRDITGELFF.